The 7 T cell receptor beta chains below were found in one sample sequenced in a study of blood T cell repertoires in COVID-19. Only in-frame clones appear in the TCRdb table, and some are missing; sequencing was by immunoSEQ multiplex PCR. In the table there are about 63,000 clones, about 80% of which are singletons. Input material: peripheral blood. These receptors were taken from a woman of 80 years or more with acute or convalescent COVID-19.

V gene TRBV11-2 combines with J gene TRBJ2-1, with 10 positions matching TRBD2. There are 15 residues in the CDR3. V lost 6 bases, J lost 10 bases, and 12 bases stayed unmatched. Germline V gives CDR1 SGHAT, CDR2 FQNNGV. The CDR3 nucleotides read TGTGCCAGCAGTCCAGGACTAGCGGCGTCTTTCGAGCAGTTCTTC. It yields the protein CASSPGLAASFEQFF.

V usage is TRBV6-1 and J usage is TRBJ1-1; D call uncertain. V was trimmed by 0 bases and J by 6 bases, leaving 14 bases between them. Germline V CDR1 and CDR2: MNHNS, SASEGT. This CDR3 has 15 amino acids. For the CDR3, the DNA is TGTGCCAGCAGTGAAGCCATCGGCCGGAGGGCTGAAGCTTTCTTT. Translation gives CASSEAIGRRAEAFF.

Only one count was recorded for this clone. V gene TRBV28 combines with J gene TRBJ1-5; D is ambiguous. Trimming shortened V by 2 bases and J by 3 bases, and 8 bases separated the two germline ends. The CDR3 runs 14 residues. In germline, CDR1 is MDHEN, CDR2 SYDVKM. For the CDR3, the DNA is TGTGCCAGCAGTTTAGAGGGATTCAATCAGCCCCAGCATTTT. Translated: CASSLEGFNQPQHF.

The chain links TRBV7-2 to TRBJ2-2, with D unresolved. The V and J ends lost 4 bases and 8 bases respectively, with 17 bases between them. Germline V gives CDR1 SGHTA, CDR2 FQGNSA. The CDR3 spans 15 residues. DNA for the CDR3: TGTGCCAGCAGCTATTGGGCCAGAAGTGTTGGGGAGCTGTTTTTT. Translation gives CASSYWARSVGELFF.

The rearrangement joins TRBV9 to TRBJ2-1; maybe TRBD2 (5 bases). Germline CDR1 reads SGDLS; CDR2 reads YYNGEE. The V end lost 4 bases, the J end lost 2 bases, and 16 bases lay between the germline ends. The CDR3 runs 16 residues. CDR3 sequence reads: CASSPLGSGAYNEQFF. The CDR3 DNA is TGTGCCAGCAGCCCCTTGGGCAGCGGAGCCTACAATGAGCAGTTCTTC.

CDR3 loop: CASSSGKGGNYGYTF. The CDR3 nucleotides are TGTGCCAGCAGTTCTGGGAAGGGCGGGAACTATGGCTACACCTTC. The chain recombines TRBV28 with TRBJ1-2; no clear D. V was shortened by 4 bases and J by 2 bases, with 14 bases between the two germline ends. In germline, CDR1 is MDHEN, CDR2 SYDVKM. The CDR3 length is 15 residues.

The V and J genes are TRBV5-1 and TRBJ2-7; 8 nucleotides align to TRBD2. Germline CDR1 is SGHRS and CDR2 is YFSETQ. After removal of 2 bases from V and 0 bases from J, the junction contained 4 bases not matched to a gene. The CDR3 spans 15 residues. This CDR3 is CASSFTSGYSYEQYF. CDR3 in DNA: TGCGCCAGCAGCTTTACTAGCGGATACTCCTACGAGCAGTACTTC.